Ten or more counts support the clone carrying this T cell receptor beta chain. As for the cDNA, it was generated by 5'RACE with 10-nucleotide random UMIs. Via MiXCR, TCRdb re-called the 5' RACE reads, giving one row per CDR3 protein. The sample consists of 65,000 to 95,000 distinct CDR3 sequences, approximately 5.8% of them appearing once. The germline V gene encodes CDR1 SGDLS and CDR2 YYNGEE. V lost 2 bases and J 10 bases, leaving 9 bases between the germline ends. CDR3 length: 11 amino acids. The data were taken from a study of neurological immune-mediated disorders. Across the whole study: In a group of some 35 multiple sclerosis patients, 31 had the relapsing-remitting type and 3 had the secondary progressive type.

The time point: longitudinal time-point 2. Unsorted libraries came from 2 million PBMCs stored at -80 °C. Material: PBMCs. The genes are TRBV9 and TRBJ1-2; D is possibly TRBD1 (6 bases). This clonotype was sampled from a woman in her sixties with multiple sclerosis. The CDR3 loop reads CASSVTGYYTF. In DNA, the CDR3 is TGTGCCAGCAGCGTCACAGGGTACTACACCTTC.